The clone carrying this T cell receptor (beta chain) was seen just once. CDR1 is GTSNPN and CDR2 is SVGIG in the germline V gene (reference sequence). The J segment lost 15 bases and the V segment lost 2 bases, leaving 4 bases of the junction unmatched. There are 11 residues in the CDR3. The data were taken from a study of T cell responses to AZD1222 COVID-19 vaccine. Method: immunoSEQ multiplex PCR; TCRdb's copy keeps in-frame clones and lacks some. The repertoire has roughly 150,000 clones, 87% of them found once; the top ten carry roughly 1.1%. This clonotype originated in an adult who received the AZD1222 COVID-19 vaccine. Sequenced material: peripheral blood, taken 28 days after the second AZD1222 dose. The rearrangement uses TRBV30 and TRBJ1-4; 9 bases map to TRBD1. In DNA form, the CDR3 reads TGTGCCTGGAGTCGGGGGGACAGGGTGTTTTTT. The encoded protein is CAWSRGDRVFF.